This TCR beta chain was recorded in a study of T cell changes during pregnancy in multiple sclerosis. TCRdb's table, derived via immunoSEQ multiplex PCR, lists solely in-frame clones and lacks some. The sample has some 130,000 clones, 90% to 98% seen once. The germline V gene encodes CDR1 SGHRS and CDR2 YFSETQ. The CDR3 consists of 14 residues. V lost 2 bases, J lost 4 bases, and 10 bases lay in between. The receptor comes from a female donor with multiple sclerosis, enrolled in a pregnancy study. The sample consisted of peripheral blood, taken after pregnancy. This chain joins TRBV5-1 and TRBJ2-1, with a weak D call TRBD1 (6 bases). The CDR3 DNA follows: TGCGCCAGCAGCTTTGGACAGATATACAATGAGCAGTTCTTC. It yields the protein CASSFGQIYNEQFF.